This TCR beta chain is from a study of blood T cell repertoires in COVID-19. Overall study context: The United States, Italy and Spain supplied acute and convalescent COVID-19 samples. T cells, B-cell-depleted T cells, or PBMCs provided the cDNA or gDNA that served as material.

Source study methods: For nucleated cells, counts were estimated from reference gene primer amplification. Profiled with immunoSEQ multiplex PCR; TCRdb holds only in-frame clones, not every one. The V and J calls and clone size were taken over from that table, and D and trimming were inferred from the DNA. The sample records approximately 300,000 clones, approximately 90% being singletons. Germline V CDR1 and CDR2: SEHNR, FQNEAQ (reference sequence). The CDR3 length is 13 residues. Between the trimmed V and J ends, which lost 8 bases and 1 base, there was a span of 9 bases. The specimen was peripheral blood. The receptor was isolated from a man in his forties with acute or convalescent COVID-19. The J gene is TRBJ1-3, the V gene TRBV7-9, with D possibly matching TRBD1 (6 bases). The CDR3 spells CASLRGSGNTIYF. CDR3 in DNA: TGTGCCAGCCTGAGGGGGTCTGGAAACACCATATATTTT.